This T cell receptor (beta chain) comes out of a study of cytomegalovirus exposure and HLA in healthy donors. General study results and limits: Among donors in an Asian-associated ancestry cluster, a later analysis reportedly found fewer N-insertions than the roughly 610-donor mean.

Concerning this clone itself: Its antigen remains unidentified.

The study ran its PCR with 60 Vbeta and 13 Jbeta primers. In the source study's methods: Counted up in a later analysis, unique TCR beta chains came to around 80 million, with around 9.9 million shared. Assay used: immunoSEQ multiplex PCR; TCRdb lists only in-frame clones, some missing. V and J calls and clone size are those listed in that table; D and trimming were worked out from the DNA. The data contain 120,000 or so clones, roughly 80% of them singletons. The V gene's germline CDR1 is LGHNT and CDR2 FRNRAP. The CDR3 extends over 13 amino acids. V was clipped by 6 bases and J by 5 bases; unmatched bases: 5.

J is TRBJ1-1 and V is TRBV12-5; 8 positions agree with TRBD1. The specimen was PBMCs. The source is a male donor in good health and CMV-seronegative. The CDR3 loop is CASGLQGGTEAFF. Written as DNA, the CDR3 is TGTGCTAGTGGACTACAGGGGGGTACTGAAGCTTTCTTT. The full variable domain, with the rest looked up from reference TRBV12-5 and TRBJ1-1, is DARVTQTPRHKVTEMGQEVTMRCQPILGHNTVFWYRQTMMQGLELLAYFRNRAPLDDSGMPKDRFSAEMPDATLATLKIQPSEPRDSAVYFCASGLQGGTEAFFGQGTRLTVV.